This TCR beta chain was documented in a study of T cell responses to AZD1222 COVID-19 vaccine. Study information: Analysis merged second doses at about 4 or about 12 weeks.

The V end lost 2 bases, the J end lost 4 bases, and 0 bases lay between the germline ends. Germline V lookup: CDR1 MDHEN, CDR2 SYDVKM. The CDR3 length is 11 residues. Study findings and constraints: As reported, nearly half of all spike-specific TCRs target variant regions that are unmutated. Donor demographics were predominantly white British with a female majority; clonal diversity may be underestimated.

As concerns this clone: Its antigen remains unknown. Other nucleotide sequences from this sample produce the same CDR3.

The data were produced by immunoSEQ multiplex PCR, yet TCRdb's version contains in-frame clones alone and is incomplete. The data contain 200,000 to 300,000 clones, over 90% of them singletons. The genes are TRBV28 and TRBJ1-5; D remains ambiguous. This TCR was sampled from an adult in good health. Sequenced material: peripheral blood, taken on day 0 of AZD1222 vaccination. As DNA, the CDR3 is TGTGCCAGCAGTTTAAATCAGCCCCAGCATTTT. It translates to CASSLNQPQHF.